What follows are 16 T cell receptor beta chains derived from one specimen sequenced in a study of cytomegalovirus exposure and HLA in healthy donors. Here immunoSEQ multiplex PCR was the method, and the copy in TCRdb shows in-frame clones only, minus some. The sample includes about 170,000 clones, roughly 86% of them seen just once. Sequencing was carried out using PBMCs. The receptors come from a man younger than 35 in good health and CMV-seropositive.

This chain links TRBV4-1 with TRBJ2-7; 9 bases agree with TRBD2. Germline V lookup: CDR1 MGHRA, CDR2 YSYEKL. The trim removed 0 bases at V and 4 bases at J, leaving 4 bases unmatched. The CDR3 length is 15 residues. For the CDR3, the DNA is TGCGCCAGCAGCCAAGAGGGCGGGAGGGTTTACGAGCAGTACTTC. This gives the protein CASSQEGGRVYEQYF.

The gene calls are TRBV4-2 and TRBJ2-1; the match to TRBD2 covers 11 bases. The CDR3 loop spans 17 amino acids. CDR1 is LGHNA, CDR2 YNFKEQ, per germline. Germline trimming cut 1 base from V and 5 bases from J; bases unmatched to any gene: 7. The CDR3 nucleotides are TGTGCCAGCAGCCAAGTCACTAGCGGGAGTTGGAACAATGAGCAGTTCTTC. Translated: CASSQVTSGSWNNEQFF.

This clone came up a few times. The chain joins TRBV7-8 to TRBJ2-7; D might be TRBD2 (8 bases). V lost 5 bases, J lost 4 bases, and 15 bases lay in between. The CDR3 contains 14 residues. Germline CDR1 SGHVS, CDR2 FQNEAQ. The DNA of the CDR3 is TGTGCCAGCAGCCTCGGGAGGGGGCAGTACGAGCAGTACTTC. It yields the protein CASSLGRGQYEQYF. The variable domain in full, with the rest retrieved from reference TRBV7-8 and TRBJ2-7, is GAGVSQSPRYKVAKRGQDVALRCDPISGHVSLFWYQQALGQGPEFLTYFQNEAQLDKSGLPSDRFFAERPEGSVSTLKIQRTQQEDSAVYLCASSLGRGQYEQYFGPGTRLTVT.

The CDR3 sequence is CASSLAPGRGYNEQFF. CDR3 bases: TGCGCCAGCAGCTTGGCCCCAGGGCGGGGATACAATGAGCAGTTCTTC. This chain joins TRBV5-1 and TRBJ2-1; tentative D call: TRBD2 (6 bases). Trimming shortened V by 0 bases and J by 4 bases, and 14 bases separated the two germline ends. This CDR3 spans 16 amino acids. CDR1 and CDR2 (germline): SGHRS, YFSETQ.

The chain is built from TRBV27 and TRBJ2-3; 7 bases agree with TRBD2. The CDR3 extends over 14 amino acids. The J segment lost 3 bases and the V segment lost 5 bases, leaving 5 bases of the junction unmatched. The germline CDR1 and CDR2 sequences are MNHEY and SMNVEV (reference sequence). The CDR3 sequence: CASSLSGLTDTQYF. CDR3 nucleotides: TGTGCCAGCAGTCTTAGCGGGTTGACAGATACGCAGTATTTT.

This clone was observed a handful of times. The chain has TRBV6-5 and TRBJ1-1; D unresolved. There are 12 residues in the CDR3. Trimming shortened V by 3 bases and J by 1 base, and 3 bases separated the two germline ends. In germline, CDR1 is MNHEY, CDR2 SVGAGI. The CDR3 region is CASSYRNTEAFF. Here the CDR3 DNA reads TGTGCCAGCAGTTATAGGAACACTGAAGCTTTCTTT.

The chain recombines TRBV2 with TRBJ2-7; 10 nucleotides agree with TRBD1. CDR1 and CDR2 (germline): SNHLY, FYNNEI. The CDR3 length is 15 residues. V lost 5 bases to trimming and J lost 2 bases; unmatched junction nucleotides: 6. CDR3 in amino acids: CASSRTGGDTYEQYF. The CDR3 DNA is TGTGCCAGCAGTCGGACAGGGGGGGATACCTACGAGCAGTACTTC. Full variable domain (outside the CDR3, taken from reference TRBV2 and TRBJ2-7): EPEVTQTPSHQVTQMGQEVILRCVPISNHLYFYWYRQILGQKVEFLVSFYNNEISEKSEIFDDQFSVERPDGSNFTLKIRSTKLEDSAMYFCASSRTGGDTYEQYFGPGTRLTVT.

For this clone: An end of the junction differs from the germline gene, which may be a read error. V gene TRBV7-7 combines with J gene TRBJ2-3; 9 bases map to TRBD1. The germline gives CDR1 SSHAT, CDR2 FNYEAQ (reference sequence). The CDR3 has 16 residues. CDR3 in amino acids: CASSFGRQGGTDTQYF. CDR3 DNA: TGTGCTAGCAGTTTCGGACGACAGGGGGGCACAGATACGCAGTATTTT.

The V and J genes are TRBV9 and TRBJ2-7; D ambiguous. V was cut by 0 bases and J by 5 bases, with 12 bases left in between. The germline V gene has CDR1 SGDLS and CDR2 YYNGEE. This CDR3 is built from 14 residues. Here the CDR3 DNA reads TGTGCCAGCAGCGTAGGTCTAGAGAGGAACGAGCAGTACTTC. It codes for CASSVGLERNEQYF.

The V gene is TRBV6-6, the J gene TRBJ2-7, with TRBD2 matching over 10 bases. The CDR3 runs to 16 residues. Germline CDR1 reads MNHNY; CDR2 reads SVGAGI (reference sequence). With 2 bases clipped from V and 4 bases from J, the junction kept 8 bases outside the gene matches. The CDR3 DNA reads as TGTGCCAGCAGTTACGCCTTTAGCGGGAGGCAGTACGAGCAGTACTTC. It translates to CASSYAFSGRQYEQYF.

The chain employs TRBV29-1 and TRBJ2-7; TRBD2 matches at 13 bases. Per germline, CDR1 SQVTM and CDR2 ANQGSEA. This CDR3 is built from 19 residues. Trimming removed 6 bases from V and 4 bases from J; junction bases left unmatched: 21. CDR3 amino acids: CSVAQPGLAGIGFLYEQYF. The CDR3 DNA follows: TGCAGCGTAGCACAACCGGGACTAGCGGGAATAGGGTTCCTTTACGAGCAGTACTTC.

This chain connects TRBV19 to TRBJ1-5, with D tentatively TRBD1 (6 bases). This CDR3 is 17 amino acids long. The ends were cut back, 2 bases at V and 1 base at J, with 15 bases in the middle. Per the germline V gene, CDR1 is LNHDA and CDR2 is SQIVND (reference sequence). The CDR3 DNA is TGTGCCAGTAGTATACAGGGGTTGTCTAACAGCAATCAGCCCCAGCATTTT. The encoded protein is CASSIQGLSNSNQPQHF.

This chain uses TRBV19 with TRBJ2-6; 7 bases map to TRBD1. The CDR3 extends over 15 amino acids. CDR1 and CDR2 (germline): LNHDA, SQIVND (reference sequence). The V segment lost 3 bases and the J segment 2 bases; nucleotides outside the gene matches: 1. The CDR3 region is CASSIQGAGANVLTF. CDR3 nucleotide sequence: TGTGCCAGTAGTATCCAGGGGGCTGGGGCCAACGTCCTGACTTTC. Looking up the rest from reference TRBV19 and TRBJ2-6 gives the full variable domain: DGGITQSPKYLFRKEGQNVTLSCEQNLNHDAMYWYRQDPGQGLRLIYYSQIVNDFQKGDIAEGYSVSREKKESFPLTVTSAQKNPTAFYLCASSIQGAGANVLTFGAGSRLTVL.

The J gene is TRBJ2-4, the V gene TRBV19; 9 positions agree with TRBD1. The CDR3 covers 15 residues. Germline V gives CDR1 LNHDA, CDR2 SQIVND (reference sequence). Losses at the gene ends were 5 bases for V and 9 bases for J; bases not matched to a gene: 11. The CDR3 DNA reads TGTGCCAGTAGTGAACAGGGGGCCGTAGAGGGCATTCAGTACTTC. Its translation: CASSEQGAVEGIQYF.

Written as DNA, the CDR3 is TGCAGCGTTTTAGCCGATCGACTAGCGGGAGCAACGGAGCAGTTCTTC. Translating gives CSVLADRLAGATEQFF. The chain joins TRBV29-1 to TRBJ2-1, with TRBD2 matching 12 bases. J was trimmed by 10 bases and V by 5 bases; bases with no gene match: 15. This CDR3 spans 16 amino acids. Germline-derived CDR1 and CDR2 are SQVTM and ANQGSEA.

V and J are TRBV11-2 and TRBJ1-4; D gene unclear. The V end was cut by 5 bases, the J end by 6 bases, with 10 bases between. CDR1 is SGHAT and CDR2 is FQNNGV in the germline V gene. The CDR3 consists of 13 residues. CDR3 bases: TGTGCCAGCAGCCCTGGAGGGTATGAAAAACTGTTTTTT. Its translation: CASSPGGYEKLFF.